This T cell receptor (beta chain) originates from a study of patients and donors after allogeneic stem cell transplantation. Germline CDR1 reads MNHEY; CDR2 reads SMNVEV (reference sequence). Deletions cut 6 bases from V and 0 bases from J, with 7 bases between. This CDR3 is 13 amino acids long. A single record per CDR3 protein comes from TCRdb applying MiXCR to the RT-PCR reads. Among about 230,000 distinct CDR3 sequences listed, 13% to 15% were seen once. The table lists this clonotype with many counts. The material sequenced was blood, either unsorted or a sorted T cell fraction (not recorded which). The chain links TRBV27 to TRBJ2-3; D not certain. The receptor's source is a human donor who was either an allogeneic HSCT recipient or a stem cell or donor lymphocyte infusion donor (not recorded which). It is not recorded whose cells these are; they may come from a transplant donor. CDR3 protein: CASRPGSTDTQYF. CDR3 DNA: TGTGCCAGCAGACCCGGAAGCACAGATACGCAGTATTTT.